Listed below are T cell receptor beta chains from one sample, sequenced in a study of post-analysis software for immune sequencing data. TCRdb re-called the PCR reads with MiXCR, one entry per CDR3 protein. The sample shows about half a million distinct CDR3 sequences, around 36% of them seen only once. Sequences were obtained from blood. These receptors originate from a girl aged 2 to 17 with multiple sclerosis. CDR3s include the opening cysteine and the closing phenylalanine or tryptophan. Fields, in order: J gene, D gene, clone size, V gene, CDR3 DNA, CDR3 protein. A D gene is named only where the DNA matches it firmly. Clone size is shown for a subset of rows, as once, few, many or a class of expanded clone.

>TRBJ2-3|TRBD2|NA|TRBV7-9
TGTGCCAGCAGCCGGACTAGCGGGGGTCTTGGGGCAGATACGCAGTATTTT
CASSRTSGGLGADTQYF
>TRBJ1-1|TRBD1|NA|TRBV18
TGTGCCAGCTCACTTTACGTGGACAGGGCCCCTTTGAACACTGAAGCTTTCTTT
CASSLYVDRAPLNTEAFF
>TRBJ2-1|TRBD2|NA|TRBV7-2
TGTGCCAGCAGCCCAGGGGGACTAGCGGCCCTGCACAATGAGCAGTTCTTC
CASSPGGLAALHNEQFF
>TRBJ1-2|NA|NA|TRBV7-2
TGTGCCAGCAGCACCCGAGGACTATCACCGGGTGGCTACACCTTC
CASSTRGLSPGGYTF
>TRBJ1-1|NA|NA|TRBV19
TGTGCCAGTAGTATAGGAGGAAAGAAGGACACTGAAGCTTTCTTT
CASSIGGKKDTEAFF
>TRBJ2-4|NA|few|TRBV20-1
TGCAGTGCTACGGGGGACGGAGCCAAAAACATTCAGTACTTC
CSATGDGAKNIQYF
>TRBJ1-2|TRBD1|few|TRBV2
TGTGCCAGCACTAGGGACAGCTCCTTCTATGGCTACACCTTC
CASTRDSSFYGYTF
>TRBJ1-2|NA|NA|TRBV5-6
TGTACCAGCAGCTTGGGTCAGAACAGAGCTAACTATGGCTACACCTTC
CTSSLGQNRANYGYTF
>TRBJ2-5|TRBD2|NA|TRBV7-2
TGTGCCAGCAGCTTAAGGGGACTAGGGCCTTCTTGGGAGCAGTACTTC
CASSLRGLGPSWEQYF
>TRBJ2-1|TRBD2|NA|TRBV12-3/TRBV12-4
TGTGCCAGCAGTTCCCCGACTAGCGGAACGAATGAGCAGTTCTTC
CASSSPTSGTNEQFF
>TRBJ2-1|TRBD2|NA|TRBV15
TGTGCCACCAGCAGAGGTAGCGGGGGGGCCAAAGTAAATGAGCAGTTCTTC
CATSRGSGGAKVNEQFF
>TRBJ2-1|TRBD2|NA|TRBV20-1
TGCAGTGCTAGGGATACGTTAACGCTAGCGGGGACCTACGAGCAGTTCTTC
CSARDTLTLAGTYEQFF
>TRBJ1-4|NA|NA|TRBV10-3
TGTGCCATCAGTGAGTCGTGGGAGGCTAATGAAAAACTGTTTTTT
CAISESWEANEKLFF
>TRBJ2-7|NA|NA|TRBV12-3/TRBV12-4
TGTGCCAGCAGTTTACAGGAGGGGTCCTACGAGCAGTACTTC
CASSLQEGSYEQYF
>TRBJ2-7|NA|NA|TRBV5-1
TGCGCCAGCAGCAGCTGGGACCCTGAATACGAGCAGTACTTC
CASSSWDPEYEQYF
>TRBJ1-5|TRBD1|few|TRBV6-5
TGTGCCAGCAGTTACATTACAGGGGGCCAGCCCCAGCATTTT
CASSYITGGQPQHF
>TRBJ2-7|NA|NA|TRBV11-2
TGTACCAGCACCTGGGGCGGGGTCCCGGATATCGAGCAGTACTTC
CTSTWGGVPDIEQYF
>TRBJ2-1|NA|NA|TRBV11-2
TGTGCCAGCAGTATCGTTGCGGCCCGTTACAATGAGCAGTTCTTC
CASSIVAARYNEQFF
>TRBJ1-1|NA|once|TRBV6-1
TGTGCCAGCCAGGTCAGCGTGAACACTGAAGCTTTCTTT
CASQVSVNTEAFF
>TRBJ2-2|NA|NA|TRBV7-9
TGTGCCAGCCGAACGGACACGATGAACACCGGGGAGCTGTTTTTT
CASRTDTMNTGELFF
>TRBJ2-5|NA|NA|TRBV12-3/TRBV12-4
TGTGCCAGCAGTCCTCGCGAGGTGACTAGAGAGACCCAGTACTTC
CASSPREVTRETQYF
>TRBJ2-2|NA|few|TRBV12-3/TRBV12-4
TGTGCCAGCAGTTTCCAGGGCCTGAGGGGGGAGCTGTTTTTT
CASSFQGLRGELFF
>TRBJ1-4|NA|few|TRBV5-1
TGCGCCAGCAGCTTACGGCGGAACACCAATGAAAAACTGTTTTTT
CASSLRRNTNEKLFF
>TRBJ2-3|TRBD1|NA|TRBV5-5
TGTGCCAGCAGCTTCCCCCGGGACAGGGCGGGAGATACGCAGTATTTT
CASSFPRDRAGDTQYF
>TRBJ1-2|NA|NA|TRBV27
TGTGCCAGCCGGATGAATTCGGGACATAACTATGGCTACACCTTC
CASRMNSGHNYGYTF
>TRBJ1-2|NA|few|TRBV12-3/TRBV12-4
TGTGCCAGCACTCCCCAGCCCCCCCCAACAGTATATGGCTACACCTTC
CASTPQPPPTVYGYTF
>TRBJ2-1|TRBD2|many|TRBV29-1
TGCAGCGTGCGAACTCTAGCGGGGTTATACAATGAGCAGTTCTTC
CSVRTLAGLYNEQFF
>TRBJ2-1|TRBD2|NA|TRBV9
TGTGCCAGCAGCGCCCTAGCGGGGGGTGAGCAGTTCTTC
CASSALAGGEQFF
>TRBJ2-5|TRBD2|NA|TRBV12-3/TRBV12-4
TGTGCCAGCAGCTTAGGGACTAGCGGGACCTACCAAGAGACCCAGTACTTC
CASSLGTSGTYQETQYF
>TRBJ2-7|TRBD1|few|TRBV7-2
TGTGCCAGCAGCCCGATCGGGACAGCCTACGAGCAGTACTTC
CASSPIGTAYEQYF
>TRBJ1-1|NA|NA|TRBV20-1
TGCAGTGCTAGCCTGATAAATGCAGGGACTGAAGCTTTCTTT
CSASLINAGTEAFF
>TRBJ2-1|TRBD2|few|TRBV6-6
TGTGCCAGCAGCTTAGAGCGGGGTACCTACAATGAGCAGTTCTTC
CASSLERGTYNEQFF
>TRBJ1-5|NA|NA|TRBV5-6
TGTGCCAGCAGCTTCTCGACGGGTTATAGCAATCAGCCCCAGCATTTT
CASSFSTGYSNQPQHF
>TRBJ2-1|TRBD1|few|TRBV25-1
TGTGCCGCCGGGGACAGGGGCTACAATGAGCAGTTCTTC
CAAGDRGYNEQFF
>TRBJ1-2|TRBD1|NA|TRBV5-8
TGTGCCAGCAGTACCAGGGGGCTTGGCTATGGCTACACCTTC
CASSTRGLGYGYTF
>TRBJ2-1|NA|NA|TRBV14
TGTGCCAGCAGCCATGGGACCATCCGATCCTACAATGAGCAGTTCTTC
CASSHGTIRSYNEQFF
>TRBJ2-1|TRBD2|few|TRBV7-8
TGTGCCAGCAGCCAGGGACTAGCGGGGGAAAATGAGCAGTTCTTC
CASSQGLAGENEQFF
>TRBJ2-3|NA|few|TRBV12-3/TRBV12-4
TGTGCCAGCAGTCAGGGATCCCCCCCCACAGATACGCAGTATTTT
CASSQGSPPTDTQYF
>TRBJ2-1|NA|NA|TRBV3-1
TGTGCCAGCAGCCAAGTACCCCTCAGCAATGAGCAGTTCTTC
CASSQVPLSNEQFF
>TRBJ2-1|TRBD2|NA|TRBV12-3/TRBV12-4
TGTGCCAGCACCGGGACTAGCGGGGGGAATGAGCAGTTCTTC
CASTGTSGGNEQFF
>TRBJ1-1|TRBD1|once|TRBV29-1
TGCAGCACCAGACAGGGGGCGATCGCTGAAGCTTTCTTT
CSTRQGAIAEAFF
>TRBJ2-7|TRBD2|many|TRBV4-2
TGTGCCAGCAGCCAAGATACTAGCGGGGGGGTGTACGAGCAGTACTTC
CASSQDTSGGVYEQYF
>TRBJ1-2|TRBD1|NA|TRBV12-3/TRBV12-4
TGTGCCGGCAGTACCGGGACAGAGGATGGCTACACCTTC
CAGSTGTEDGYTF
>TRBJ1-1|NA|few|TRBV5-1
TGCGCCAGCAGCTTGACGGGGGACCTGAACACTGAAGCTTTCTTT
CASSLTGDLNTEAFF
>TRBJ2-5|TRBD2|NA|TRBV24-1
TGTGCCACCAGTGACGGCGGGGGAGAGACCCAGTACTTC
CATSDGGGETQYF
>TRBJ2-3|TRBD2|NA|TRBV6-5
TGTGCCAGCAGTTACCGGGGACTAGCGGTTAGCACAGATACGCAGTATTTT
CASSYRGLAVSTDTQYF
>TRBJ1-2|NA|NA|TRBV11-2
TGTGCCAGCAGCTTAGTGATGAGGGAACGGAACTATGGCTACACCTTC
CASSLVMRERNYGYTF
>TRBJ2-5|TRBD2|NA|TRBV20-1
TGCAGTGCTAGTTACGTGCGGGGGGGCCAAGAGACCCAGTACTTC
CSASYVRGGQETQYF